This T cell receptor beta chain was found in a study of blood T cell repertoires in COVID-19. Study context: The cDNA or gDNA used as material had been derived from T cells, B-cell-depleted T cells, or PBMCs.

Authors' processing steps: Reference gene primer amplification yielded estimated nucleated cell counts. Method: immunoSEQ multiplex PCR; TCRdb's copy keeps in-frame clones and lacks some. That table gives V, J and clone size, and the DNA gave D and trimming. The table has hundreds of thousands of clones, around 84% seen once. The V gene's germline CDR1 is LNHDA and CDR2 SQIVND (reference sequence). Trimming pared 2 bases from V and 7 bases from J, leaving 11 bases between. The CDR3 extends over 13 amino acids. The chain combines TRBV19 with TRBJ1-2; D gene ambiguous. The receptor was derived from a man aged 50-60 years with acute or convalescent COVID-19. The sample comprised peripheral blood. CDR3 residues: CASSISPEGGYTF. CDR3 coding DNA: TGTGCCAGTAGTATATCCCCTGAGGGTGGCTACACCTTC.